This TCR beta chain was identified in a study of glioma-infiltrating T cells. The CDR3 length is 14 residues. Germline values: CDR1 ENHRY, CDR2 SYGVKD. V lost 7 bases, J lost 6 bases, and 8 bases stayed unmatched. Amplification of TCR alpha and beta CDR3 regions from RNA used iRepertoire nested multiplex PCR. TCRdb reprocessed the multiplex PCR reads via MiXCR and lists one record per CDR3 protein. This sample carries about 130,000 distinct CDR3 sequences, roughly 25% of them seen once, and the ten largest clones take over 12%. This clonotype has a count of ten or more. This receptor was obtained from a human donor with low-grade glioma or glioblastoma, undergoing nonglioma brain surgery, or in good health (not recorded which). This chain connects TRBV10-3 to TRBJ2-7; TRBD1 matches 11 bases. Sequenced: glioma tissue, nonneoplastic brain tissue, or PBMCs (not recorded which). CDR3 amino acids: CAIKPGQGGTEQYF. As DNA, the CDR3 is TGTGCCATCAAACCGGGACAGGGGGGTACCGAGCAGTACTTC.